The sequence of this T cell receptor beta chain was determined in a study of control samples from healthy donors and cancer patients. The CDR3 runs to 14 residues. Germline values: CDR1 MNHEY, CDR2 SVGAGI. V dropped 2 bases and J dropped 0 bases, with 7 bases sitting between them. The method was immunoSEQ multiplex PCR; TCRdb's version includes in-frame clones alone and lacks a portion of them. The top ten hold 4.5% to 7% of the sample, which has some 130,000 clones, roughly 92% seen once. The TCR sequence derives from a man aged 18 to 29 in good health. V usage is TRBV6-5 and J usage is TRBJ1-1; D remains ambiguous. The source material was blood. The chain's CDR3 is CASSYDTLNTEAFF. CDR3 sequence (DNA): TGTGCCAGCAGTTACGACACATTGAACACTGAAGCTTTCTTT.